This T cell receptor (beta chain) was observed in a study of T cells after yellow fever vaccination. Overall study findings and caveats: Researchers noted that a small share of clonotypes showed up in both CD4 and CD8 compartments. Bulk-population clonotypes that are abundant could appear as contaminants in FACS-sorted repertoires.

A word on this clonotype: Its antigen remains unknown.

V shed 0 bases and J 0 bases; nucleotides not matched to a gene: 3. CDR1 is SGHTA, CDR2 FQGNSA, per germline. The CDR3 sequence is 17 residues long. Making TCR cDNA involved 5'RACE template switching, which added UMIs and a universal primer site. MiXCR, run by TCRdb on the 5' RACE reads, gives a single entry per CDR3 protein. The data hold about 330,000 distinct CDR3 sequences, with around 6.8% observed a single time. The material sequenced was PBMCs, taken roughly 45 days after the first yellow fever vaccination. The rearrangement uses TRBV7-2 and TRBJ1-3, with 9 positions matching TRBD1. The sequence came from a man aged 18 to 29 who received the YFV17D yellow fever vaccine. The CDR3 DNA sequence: TGTGCCAGCAGCTTAGCGGGACAGGGAGCCTCTGGAAACACCATATATTTT. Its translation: CASSLAGQGASGNTIYF.